One sample yielded the 10 T cell receptor beta chains listed below, sequenced in a study of shared clonotypes between healthy human individuals. TCRdb's table, derived via immunoSEQ multiplex PCR, lists solely in-frame clones and lacks some. Here the sample spans 640,000 or so clones, approximately 75% being singletons. The material sequenced was memory CD4+ T cells sorted from blood. The subset is: CD45RA-negative fraction. Receptor source: a woman in her twenties or thirties in good health.

This clone appeared once. This rearrangement joins TRBV19 to TRBJ2-7, with a possible D match to TRBD2 (5 bases). Germline values: CDR1 LNHDA, CDR2 SQIVND (reference sequence). V lost 5 bases to trimming and J lost 2 bases, with 16 bases between them. The CDR3 spans 15 residues. The CDR3 is CASSPLPGSAYEQYF. CDR3 coding DNA: TGTGCCAGTAGTCCCCTTCCGGGAAGCGCCTACGAGCAGTACTTC.

This clone was counted between two and nine times. This CDR3 is also generated by other DNA sequences in the sample. The chain uses TRBV27 and TRBJ2-3; 7 nucleotides agree with TRBD2. CDR3 size: 14 residues. V was pared by 3 bases and J by 0 bases, with 0 bases of the junction left unmatched. Germline assignment: CDR1 MNHEY and CDR2 SMNVEV (reference sequence). CDR3 loop: CASSFSGSTDTQYF. CDR3 in DNA: TGTGCCAGCAGTTTTAGCGGGAGCACAGATACGCAGTATTTT.

The chain employs TRBV28 and TRBJ1-1; D gene ambiguous. V lost 3 bases to trimming and J lost 5 bases, with 16 bases between them. Germline loops: CDR1 MDHEN, CDR2 SYDVKM. This CDR3 has 15 residues. CDR3 bases: TGTGCCAGCAGTTTTAAGGTTAAGGGTTGGACTGAAGCTTTCTTT. Its protein is CASSFKVKGWTEAFF.

The rearrangement links TRBV7-9 to TRBJ2-3; 8 bases map to TRBD2. The junction had 4 bases not matched to a gene; V was cut back by 5 bases and J by 3 bases. Germline lookup yields CDR1 SEHNR and CDR2 FQNEAQ (reference sequence). This CDR3 has 14 amino acids. Here the CDR3 DNA reads TGTGCCAGCAGCCCGACTAGCGTAACAGATACGCAGTATTTT. This translates into CASSPTSVTDTQYF.

This chain links TRBV4-1 with TRBJ2-3, with 9 bases aligning to TRBD2. Trimming cost V 4 bases and J 4 bases; bases outside gene matches: 9. The CDR3 has 16 residues. The germline V gene has CDR1 MGHRA and CDR2 YSYEKL. CDR3 DNA: TGCGCCAGCAGCCCGCAGGGCGGGAGGGCCGCAGATACGCAGTATTTT. Translating it yields CASSPQGGRAADTQYF.

The chain combines TRBV25-1 with TRBJ2-3; D assignment may be TRBD1 or TRBD2 (5 bases each). Germline V lookup: CDR1 MGHDK, CDR2 SYGVNS. The CDR3 extends over 16 amino acids. V shed 6 bases and J shed 5 bases, with 21 bases lying between them. CDR3 amino acids: CASSPPSRGPGDTQYF. CDR3 in DNA: TGTGCCAGCAGCCCCCCTAGTCGGGGACCCGGAGATACGCAGTATTTT. Looking up the rest from reference TRBV25-1 and TRBJ2-3 gives the full variable domain: EADIYQTPRYLVIGTGKKITLECSQTMGHDKMYWYQQDPGMELHLIHYSYGVNSTEKGDLSSESTVSRIRTEHFPLTLESARPSHTSQYLCASSPPSRGPGDTQYFGPGTRLTVL.

V and J are TRBV5-6 and TRBJ2-7, with 8 nucleotides matching TRBD1. V gave up 5 bases and J gave up 2 bases; unmatched junction bases: 18. CDR1 is SGHDT, CDR2 YYEEEE, per germline. This CDR3 has 18 residues. CDR3 bases: TGTGCCAGCAGTCACTTTTCCACCGGGACAGGTTCACCCTACGAGCAGTACTTC. Its translation: CASSHFSTGTGSPYEQYF.

This chain connects TRBV4-1 to TRBJ1-4, with TRBD1 matching over 7 bases. The CDR3 loop spans 15 amino acids. Germline V gives CDR1 MGHRA, CDR2 YSYEKL. V was pared by 5 bases and J by 6 bases, with 9 bases of the junction left unmatched. The CDR3 reads CASSSSDRPYEKLFF. The CDR3 DNA sequence: TGCGCCAGCAGCTCATCGGACAGGCCTTATGAAAAACTGTTTTTT.

This clone has a single count. The V call is TRBV5-1, the J call TRBJ2-1, with 8 bases that match TRBD2. J was trimmed by 1 base and V by 3 bases; bases with no gene match: 6. The CDR3 runs 16 residues. CDR1 is SGHRS, CDR2 YFSETQ, per germline. CDR3 region: CASSWSGSRSYNEQFF. Written as DNA, the CDR3 is TGCGCCAGCAGCTGGAGCGGGAGCAGGTCCTACAATGAGCAGTTCTTC. Full variable domain (remainder filled in from reference TRBV5-1 and TRBJ2-1): KAGVTQTPRYLIKTRGQQVTLSCSPISGHRSVSWYQQTPGQGLQFLFEYFSETQRNKGNFPGRFSGRQFSNSRSEMNVSTLELGDSALYLCASSWSGSRSYNEQFFGPGTRLTVL.

This clone was recorded at least ten times. This chain joins TRBV5-6 and TRBJ1-4, with TRBD1 matching over 7 bases. The trim removed 4 bases at V and 11 bases at J, leaving 11 bases unmatched. The CDR3 runs 14 residues. Germline CDR1 and CDR2: SGHDT and YYEEEE. In nucleotides, the CDR3 is TGTGCCAGCAGCGATAGACAGGGCCGTGGGAAACTGTTTTTT. Translating it yields CASSDRQGRGKLFF.